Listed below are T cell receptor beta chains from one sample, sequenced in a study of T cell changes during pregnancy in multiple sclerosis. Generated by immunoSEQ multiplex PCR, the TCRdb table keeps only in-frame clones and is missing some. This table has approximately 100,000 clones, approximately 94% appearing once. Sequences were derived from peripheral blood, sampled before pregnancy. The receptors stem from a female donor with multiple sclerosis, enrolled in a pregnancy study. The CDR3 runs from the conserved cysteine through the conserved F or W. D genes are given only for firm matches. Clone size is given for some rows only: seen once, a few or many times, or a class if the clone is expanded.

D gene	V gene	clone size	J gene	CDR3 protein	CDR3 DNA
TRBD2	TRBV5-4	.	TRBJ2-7	CASSLGTSSYEQYF	TGTGCCAGCAGCCTCGGGACTAGCTCCTACGAGCAGTACTTC
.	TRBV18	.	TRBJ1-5	CASSPLSNQPQHF	TGTGCCAGCTCACCACTAAGCAATCAGCCCCAGCATTTT
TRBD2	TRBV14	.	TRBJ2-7	CASSPRLGGGTEEQYF	TGTGCCAGCAGCCCCCGTCTGGGGGGAGGGACGGAGGAGCAGTACTTC
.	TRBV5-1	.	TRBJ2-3	CASSLRGISTDTQYF	TGCGCCAGCAGCTTAAGGGGAATCAGCACAGATACGCAGTATTTT
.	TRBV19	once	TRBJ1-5	CASTGTFSNQPQHF	TGTGCCAGTACCGGGACATTTAGCAATCAGCCCCAGCATTTT
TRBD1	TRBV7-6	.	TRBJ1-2	CASSFADRGARGYTF	TGTGCCAGCAGCTTTGCGGACAGGGGCGCTCGAGGCTACACCTTC
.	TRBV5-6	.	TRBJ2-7	CASSFGGTTYEQYF	TGTGCCAGCAGCTTTGGGGGGACGACCTACGAGCAGTACTTC
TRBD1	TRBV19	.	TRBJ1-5	CARRQGKSEGNQPQHF	TGTGCCAGGAGACAGGGAAAAAGTGAGGGCAATCAGCCCCAGCATTTT
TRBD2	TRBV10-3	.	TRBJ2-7	CAISSRTSGSYEQYF	TGTGCCATCAGTTCCCGGACTAGCGGGAGTTACGAGCAGTACTTC
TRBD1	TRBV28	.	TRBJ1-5	CASSLGTATQPQHF	TGTGCCAGCAGTTTGGGGACAGCCACCCAGCCCCAGCATTTT
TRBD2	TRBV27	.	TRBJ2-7	CASSFYGTSDEQYF	TGTGCCAGCAGTTTTTATGGGACTAGCGACGAGCAGTACTTC
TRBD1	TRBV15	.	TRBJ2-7	CATSRVEQGAGEQYF	TGTGCCACCAGCAGAGTCGAACAGGGGGCAGGCGAGCAGTACTTC
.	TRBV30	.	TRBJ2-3	CAWIVASATTDTQYF	TGTGCCTGGATCGTGGCTAGCGCGACCACAGATACGCAGTATTTT
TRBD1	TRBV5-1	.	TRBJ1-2	CASSLETGGYGDYGYTF	TGCGCCAGCAGCTTGGAAACAGGGGGCTACGGTGACTATGGCTACACCTTC
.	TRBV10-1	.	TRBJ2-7	CASSALSSYEQYF	TGCGCCAGCAGTGCCCTGTCTTCCTACGAGCAGTACTTC
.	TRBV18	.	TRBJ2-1	CASSPVPSGNEQFF	TGTGCCAGCTCACCGGTCCCTTCGGGGAATGAGCAGTTCTTC
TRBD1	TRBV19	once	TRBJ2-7	CASSMGTGNYEQYF	TGTGCCAGTAGTATGGGGACAGGAAACTACGAGCAGTACTTC
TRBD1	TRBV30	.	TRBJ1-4	CAWRWGQINEKLFF	TGTGCCTGGAGGTGGGGACAGATAAATGAAAAACTGTTTTTT
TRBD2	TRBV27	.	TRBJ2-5	CASSSLRLAGVEETQYF	TGTGCCAGCAGTTCCCTCCGACTAGCGGGAGTGGAGGAGACCCAGTACTTC
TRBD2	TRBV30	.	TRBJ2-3	CAWSVGGVGTDTQYF	TGTGCCTGGAGTGTGGGAGGGGTGGGCACAGATACGCAGTATTTT
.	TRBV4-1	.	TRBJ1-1	CASSQDRRGNTEAFF	TGCGCCAGCAGCCAAGATCGACGGGGGAACACTGAAGCTTTCTTT
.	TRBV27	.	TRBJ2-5	CASSRRDQETQYF	TGTGCCAGCAGTAGGCGGGACCAAGAGACCCAGTACTTC
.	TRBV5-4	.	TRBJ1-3	CASSFVQQGSGNTIYF	TGTGCCAGCAGCTTTGTACAACAGGGCTCTGGAAACACCATATATTTT
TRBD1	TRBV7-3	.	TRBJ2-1	CASSAGTGHNEQFF	TGTGCCAGCAGCGCCGGGACAGGACACAATGAGCAGTTCTTC
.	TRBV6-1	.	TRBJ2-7	CASSVRGAGEQYF	TGTGCCAGCAGTGTTCGGGGGGCCGGCGAGCAGTACTTC
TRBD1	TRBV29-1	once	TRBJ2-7	CSVDEDRGGEQYF	TGCAGCGTTGATGAAGACAGGGGGGGCGAGCAGTACTTC
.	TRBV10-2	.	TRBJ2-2	CASSEVREAGELFF	TGCGCCAGCAGTGAGGTCAGGGAAGCCGGGGAGCTGTTTTTT
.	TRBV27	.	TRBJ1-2	CASSKPGTPYGYTF	TGTGCCAGCAGTAAACCCGGGACACCCTATGGCTACACCTTC
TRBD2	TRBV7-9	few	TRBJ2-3	CASSAPGLGGTQYF	TGTGCCAGCAGCGCGCCGGGACTAGGTGGTACGCAGTATTTT
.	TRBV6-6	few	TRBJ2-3	CASTRGSTDTQYF	TGTGCCAGCACTAGGGGGAGCACAGATACGCAGTATTTT
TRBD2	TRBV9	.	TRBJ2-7	CASSPSAGGREQYF	TGTGCCAGCAGCCCTTCCGCCGGCGGGAGAGAGCAGTACTTC
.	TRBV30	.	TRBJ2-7	CAWSGGSYEQYF	TGTGCCTGGAGTGGAGGCAGCTACGAGCAGTACTTC
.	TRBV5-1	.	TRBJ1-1	CASSLFLNTEAFF	TGCGCCAGCAGCTTGTTCTTGAACACTGAAGCTTTCTTT
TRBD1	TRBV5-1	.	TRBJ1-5	CASRSGTGGDQPQHF	TGCGCCAGCAGGTCCGGGACAGGGGGAGACCAGCCCCAGCATTTT
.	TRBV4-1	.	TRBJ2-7	CASSQDGGSTYEQYF	TGCGCCAGCAGCCAAGACGGAGGTTCCACCTACGAGCAGTACTTC
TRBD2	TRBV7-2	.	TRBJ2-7	CASSFGGLAYEQYF	TGTGCCAGCAGCTTCGGGGGACTAGCTTACGAGCAGTACTTC
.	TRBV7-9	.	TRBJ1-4	CASSALATNEKLFF	TGTGCCAGCAGCGCATTGGCCACTAATGAAAAACTGTTTTTT
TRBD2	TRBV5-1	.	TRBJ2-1	CASSLPGLAAYNEQFF	TGCGCCAGCAGCCTTCCAGGACTAGCGGCATACAATGAGCAGTTCTTC
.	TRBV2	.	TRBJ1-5	CASNPGQTSNQPQHF	TGTGCCAGCAATCCGGGACAAACTAGCAATCAGCCCCAGCATTTT
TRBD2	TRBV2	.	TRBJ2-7	CASSGERGSYEQYF	TGTGCCAGCAGTGGGGAGCGGGGCTCCTACGAGCAGTACTTC
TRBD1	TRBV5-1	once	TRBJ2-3	CASSLTGTAQDTQYF	TGCGCCAGCAGCTTGACCGGGACAGCGCAAGATACGCAGTATTTT
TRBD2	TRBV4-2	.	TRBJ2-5	CASSQGVSGTPLRETQYF	TGTGCCAGCAGCCAAGGTGTTAGCGGGACGCCCCTGAGGGAGACCCAGTACTTC
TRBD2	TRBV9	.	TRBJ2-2	CASSVGNSGIPGELFF	TGTGCCAGCAGCGTAGGCAATAGCGGGATCCCCGGGGAGCTGTTTTTT
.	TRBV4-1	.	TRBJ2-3	CASSQGERRDLTDTQYF	TGCGCCAGCAGCCAAGGTGAGCGGCGGGACCTCACAGATACGCAGTATTTT
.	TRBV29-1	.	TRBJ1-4	CSVNLPDGLLFF	TGCAGCGTCAACCTTCCCGACGGGTTACTGTTTTTT
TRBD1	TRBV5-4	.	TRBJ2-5	CASSERDRGSETQYF	TGTGCCAGCAGTGAGCGGGACAGGGGATCGGAGACCCAGTACTTC
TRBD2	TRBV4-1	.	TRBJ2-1	CASSQERLTSGRQNEQFF	TGCGCCAGCAGCCAAGAAAGACTGACTAGCGGGAGGCAAAATGAGCAGTTCTTC
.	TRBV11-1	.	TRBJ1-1	CASRQGNNEAFF	TGTGCCAGCCGCCAGGGGAATAATGAAGCTTTCTTT
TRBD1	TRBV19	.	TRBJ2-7	CASSSPGQSYYEQYF	TGTGCCAGTAGTAGCCCGGGACAGAGTTACTACGAGCAGTACTTC
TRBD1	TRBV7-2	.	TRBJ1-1	CASSSRGRGRMNTEAFF	TGTGCCAGCAGCTCGAGGGGAAGGGGGCGTATGAACACTGAAGCTTTCTTT
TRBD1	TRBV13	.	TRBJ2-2	CASSPPSDRGNTGELFF	TGTGCCAGCAGCCCGCCCTCCGACAGGGGTAACACCGGGGAGCTGTTTTTT
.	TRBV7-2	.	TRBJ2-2	CASSRGGGQITGELFF	TGTGCCAGCAGCAGAGGAGGGGGACAGATCACCGGGGAGCTGTTTTTT
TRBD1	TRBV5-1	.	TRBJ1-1	CASSLGTGHTEAFF	TGCGCCAGCAGCTTGGGGACAGGGCACACTGAAGCTTTCTTT